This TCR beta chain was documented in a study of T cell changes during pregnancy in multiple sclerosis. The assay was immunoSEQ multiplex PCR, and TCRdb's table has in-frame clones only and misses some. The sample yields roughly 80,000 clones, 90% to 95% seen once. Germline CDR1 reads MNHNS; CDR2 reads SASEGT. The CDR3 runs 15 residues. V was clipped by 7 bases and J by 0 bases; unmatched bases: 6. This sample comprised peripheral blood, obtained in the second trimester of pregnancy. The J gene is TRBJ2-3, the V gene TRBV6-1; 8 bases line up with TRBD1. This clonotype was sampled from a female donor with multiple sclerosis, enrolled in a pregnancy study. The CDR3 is CASTRDRLSTDTQYF. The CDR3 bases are TGTGCCAGCACCCGGGACAGGCTCAGCACAGATACGCAGTATTTT.